Presented here are 27 T cell receptor beta chains from one specimen sequenced in a study of cytomegalovirus exposure and HLA in healthy donors. Primers for the PCR totalled 60 Vbeta and 13 Jbeta. Measured with immunoSEQ multiplex PCR; TCRdb has only the in-frame clones, and not every one. Among about 77,000 clones listed, 78% were seen once. The sequenced material came from PBMCs. The receptors were gathered from a man aged 40-55 years in good health and CMV-seronegative.

The V gene is TRBV5-1, the J gene TRBJ2-2; the match to TRBD1 covers 7 bases. This CDR3 is built from 16 residues. CDR1 is SGHRS and CDR2 is YFSETQ in the germline V gene. Trimming took 0 bases from V and 0 from J; bases not matched to a gene: 2. CDR3 nucleotides: TGCGCCAGCAGCTTGGGCCAGGGGGCGAACACCGGGGAGCTGTTTTTT. Protein: CASSLGQGANTGELFF.

This chain joins TRBV14 and TRBJ2-7; no clear D. Trimming removed 2 bases at V and 0 bases at J, with 14 bases between. Germline V lookup: CDR1 SGHDN, CDR2 FVKESK. The CDR3 has 16 amino acids. CDR3 coding DNA: TGTGCCAGCAGCCAATCGAGTACCCGACTCTCCTACGAGCAGTACTTC. Its protein is CASSQSSTRLSYEQYF.

The CDR3 coding sequence is TGCAGCGTTGCTGCGGCGACAGGAACCACAGATACGCAGTATTTT. As protein: CSVAAATGTTDTQYF. The chain links TRBV29-1 to TRBJ2-3, with a weak D call TRBD1 (6 bases). V was pared by 4 bases and J by 2 bases, with 16 bases between. There are 15 residues in the CDR3. Germline loops: CDR1 SQVTM, CDR2 ANQGSEA.

Note on this clone: Other DNA sequences within the sample encode an identical CDR3. The genes are TRBV7-9 and TRBJ1-1; D is unclear. V gave up 2 bases and J gave up 1 base, with 20 bases separating them. The CDR3 contains 18 residues. CDR1 and CDR2 (germline): SEHNR, FQNEAQ (reference sequence). The CDR3 bases are TGTGCCAGCAGCTTAACGTATCGACGGACTAACGCGAACACTGAAGCTTTCTTT. Translated: CASSLTYRRTNANTEAFF.

This chain uses TRBV4-2 with TRBJ2-3; 10 bases are shared with TRBD2. CDR3 size: 16 residues. Germline CDR1 reads LGHNA; CDR2 reads YNFKEQ. The V segment lost 0 bases and the J segment 5 bases; nucleotides outside the gene matches: 5. Written as DNA, the CDR3 is TGTGCCAGCAGCCAAGATAGGGCTAGCGGGGGAGATACGCAGTATTTT. It encodes CASSQDRASGGDTQYF.

This clone was seen once. V and J are TRBV5-8 and TRBJ1-2; 7 positions agree with TRBD1. V was pared by 4 bases and J by 1 base, with 7 bases of the junction left unmatched. The CDR3 contains 15 residues. Germline CDR1 and CDR2: SGHTS and YDEGEE. The CDR3 is CASSPTGTYNYGYTF. DNA of the CDR3: TGTGCCAGCAGCCCGACAGGGACCTATAACTATGGCTACACCTTC.

The sample holds a few counts of this clone. The V call is TRBV4-2, the J call TRBJ2-2, with 7 nucleotides matching TRBD1. The CDR3 runs to 17 residues. With V trimmed by 0 bases and J by 1 base, 5 bases remained unmatched. Per germline, CDR1 LGHNA and CDR2 YNFKEQ. In nucleotides, the CDR3 is TGTGCCAGCAGCCAAGACGGGACAGCCAAGAACACCGGGGAGCTGTTTTTT. It is translated as CASSQDGTAKNTGELFF.

The chain carries TRBV18 and TRBJ2-2; perhaps TRBD1 as D (6 bases). The CDR3 consists of 16 residues. Germline values: CDR1 KGHSH, CDR2 LQKENI. Deletions cut 3 bases from V and 4 bases from J, with 15 bases between. The CDR3 nucleotides read TGTGCCAGCTCACCTACAGGGCTTCCCGTCACCGGGGAGCTGTTTTTT. This gives the protein CASSPTGLPVTGELFF.

This chain joins TRBV2 and TRBJ1-5; D is perhaps TRBD1 (5 bases). CDR3 length: 14 residues. CDR1 and CDR2 from the germline V gene are SNHLY and FYNNEI. Trimming pared 7 bases from V and 7 bases from J, leaving 17 bases between. The CDR3 here is CASTSNLGGQPQHF. The CDR3 DNA reads as TGTGCCAGCACTTCCAATCTGGGGGGGCAGCCCCAGCATTTT.

The rearrangement uses TRBV27 and TRBJ2-5; TRBD1 matches 8 bases. The closer fit of TRBJ2-7 to the DNA end suggests the J call may be wrong. This CDR3 region has 14 residues. In germline, CDR1 is MNHEY, CDR2 SMNVEV (reference sequence). The CDR3 spells CASRTGERSYEQYF. DNA of the CDR3: TGTGCCAGCAGGACAGGGGAGCGGTCCTACGAGCAGTACTTC.

The rearrangement uses TRBV5-1 and TRBJ1-1, with D tentatively TRBD1 (5 bases). This CDR3 has 13 residues. CDR1 and CDR2 from the germline V gene are SGHRS and YFSETQ. V shed 4 bases and J shed 4 bases, with 11 bases lying between them. CDR3 DNA sequence: TGCGCCAGCAGCCCGGGGGGAGGCACTGAAGCTTTCTTT. Protein sequence: CASSPGGGTEAFF.

The rearrangement joins TRBV7-2 to TRBJ2-7; 12 positions match TRBD2. Unmatched junction bases numbered 11, after V lost 5 bases and J lost 6 bases. This CDR3 is 16 amino acids long. Germline CDR1 reads SGHTA; CDR2 reads FQGNSA. The chain's CDR3 is CASSPWTSGAILEQYF. In nucleotides, the CDR3 is TGTGCCAGCAGCCCGTGGACTAGCGGGGCCATTCTCGAGCAGTACTTC.

This clone was recorded only once. The V call is TRBV29-1, the J call TRBJ2-7, with 11 bases lining up with TRBD1. The germline gives CDR1 SQVTM, CDR2 ANQGSEA. The CDR3 runs 13 residues. Trimming at V came to 4 bases and at J to 4 bases, leaving 3 bases not matched to a gene. CDR3 sequence (DNA): TGCAGCGTTGTAGGGACAGGGGGTTACGAGCAGTACTTC. Protein sequence: CSVVGTGGYEQYF.

J is TRBJ1-5 and V is TRBV7-9; 11 bases match TRBD1. This CDR3 has 15 residues. Germline trimming cut 4 bases from V and 4 bases from J; bases unmatched to any gene: 3. Germline CDR1 is SEHNR and CDR2 is FQNEAQ (reference sequence). The CDR3 protein is CASSSDRGPNQPQHF. The CDR3 bases are TGTGCCAGCAGCTCGGACAGGGGGCCTAATCAGCCCCAGCATTTT.

The chain joins TRBV9 to TRBJ1-4, with D perhaps TRBD1 (6 bases). Germline V CDR1 and CDR2: SGDLS, YYNGEE. V was shortened by 3 bases and J by 4 bases, with 13 bases between the two germline ends. There are 15 residues in the CDR3. This CDR3 reads CASSAQTGLNEKLFF. The DNA for the CDR3 is TGTGCCAGCAGCGCGCAGACAGGTCTTAATGAAAAACTGTTTTTT.

This clone was observed a few times. The chain has TRBV6-5 and TRBJ1-2, with TRBD1 matching over 10 bases. Germline V CDR1 and CDR2: MNHEY, SVGAGI. This CDR3 spans 15 amino acids. Germline trimming cut 1 base from V and 6 bases from J; bases unmatched to any gene: 5. Written as DNA, the CDR3 is TGTGCCAGCAGTTACTGGGGGACAGGGGATGATGGCTACACCTTC. It is translated as CASSYWGTGDDGYTF.

The gene calls are TRBV5-8 and TRBJ1-2; TRBD1 agrees at 10 bases. This CDR3 has 17 amino acids. V lost 4 bases, J lost 4 bases, and 13 bases stayed unmatched. Germline loops: CDR1 SGHTS, CDR2 YDEGEE. CDR3 loop: CASSTGQGGSHRYGYTF. Here the CDR3 DNA reads TGTGCCAGCAGCACCGGACAGGGGGGTTCACACCGCTATGGCTACACCTTC.

In this sample, this clone turned up a few times. This chain connects TRBV6-5 to TRBJ2-7; the D gene is possibly TRBD1 (6 bases). Germline V gives CDR1 MNHEY, CDR2 SVGAGI. Trimming removed 2 bases from V and 5 bases from J, with 19 bases in between. This CDR3 spans 16 amino acids. CDR3 loop: CASSYTHPGAVNEQYF. The CDR3 DNA reads TGTGCCAGCAGTTACACCCACCCAGGGGCTGTAAACGAGCAGTACTTC.

This clone was counted a single time. The chain has TRBV19 and TRBJ2-5; 8 bases match TRBD1. The germline V gene has CDR1 LNHDA and CDR2 SQIVND (reference sequence). The trim removed 5 bases at V and 2 bases at J, leaving 7 bases unmatched. The CDR3 runs 15 residues. In nucleotides, the CDR3 is TGTGCCAGTAGTGGGACAGGACCTAGTCAAGAGACCCAGTACTTC. It codes for CASSGTGPSQETQYF.

J is TRBJ2-7 and V is TRBV5-4; 7 nucleotides align to TRBD1. The CDR3 runs 13 residues. J lost 0 bases, V lost 10 bases, and 7 bases had no gene match. Germline CDR1 reads SGHNT; CDR2 reads YYREEE (reference sequence). CDR3 region: CAFRGQDSYEQYF. The CDR3, as DNA: TGTGCCTTCCGAGGACAGGACTCCTACGAGCAGTACTTC.

In this sample, this clone turned up a few times. The chain is built from TRBV5-1 and TRBJ2-7; TRBD1 aligns across 12 bases. Germline V gene lookup returns CDR1 SGHRS and CDR2 YFSETQ. The CDR3 length is 15 residues. The trim removed 1 base at V and 5 bases at J, leaving 4 bases unmatched. DNA of the CDR3: TGCGCCAGCAGCTTGCTTGGGACAGGGGGCGACGAGCAGTACTTC. Amino acid sequence: CASSLLGTGGDEQYF.

The V call is TRBV18, the J call TRBJ2-7, with 7 bases fitting TRBD2. Germline V lookup: CDR1 KGHSH, CDR2 LQKENI. The CDR3 covers 15 residues. Germline trimming cut 2 bases from V and 5 bases from J; bases unmatched to any gene: 9. CDR3 DNA: TGTGCCAGCTCACCAGTCGGCGGGAGCGGAAACGAGCAGTACTTC. Translating it yields CASSPVGGSGNEQYF.

The genes are TRBV7-2 and TRBJ2-3, with D possibly being TRBD2 (6 bases). Germline V CDR1 and CDR2: SGHTA, FQGNSA. The CDR3 consists of 14 residues. The germline V and J ends were trimmed by 8 bases and 0 bases, with 12 bases remaining between them. In DNA, the CDR3 is TGTGCCAGCCGGGGGAGGCGAAGCACAGATACGCAGTATTTT. It specifies CASRGRRSTDTQYF.

This clone came up a few times. The gene calls are TRBV4-3 and TRBJ1-4, with 7 bases identical to TRBD1. V was clipped by 4 bases and J by 5 bases; unmatched bases: 10. Germline V gives CDR1 LGHNA, CDR2 YSLEER. This CDR3 spans 16 amino acids. The CDR3 loop reads CASSPEFPGGNEKLFF. CDR3 in DNA: TGCGCCAGCAGCCCGGAGTTCCCAGGGGGGAATGAAAAACTGTTTTTT.

This clone showed up many times. The CDR3 bases are TGTGCCAGCAGCGTGGGGAGTCCACCCCTCCACTTT. Translating gives CASSVGSPPLHF. V and J are TRBV9 and TRBJ1-6; D not certain. Germline V gene sequence: CDR1 SGDLS, CDR2 YYNGEE. V lost 2 bases and J lost 11, with 8 bases in between. This CDR3 region has 12 residues.

This clone was seen more than once but under ten times. This CDR3 is CASSDSGGAGELFF. CDR3 DNA sequence: TGTGCCAGCAGTGACTCGGGCGGGGCCGGGGAGCTGTTTTTT. The V and J genes are TRBV6-4 and TRBJ2-2; tentative D call: TRBD2 (6 bases). Germline V CDR1 and CDR2: MRHNA, SNTAGT. CDR3 length: 14 residues. V dropped 0 bases and J dropped 6 bases, with 8 bases sitting between them.

This chain links TRBV5-1 with TRBJ2-7; 10 bases are a match to TRBD1. J lost 1 base, V lost 4 bases, and 2 bases had no gene match. The CDR3 contains 14 residues. Germline values: CDR1 SGHRS, CDR2 YFSETQ. The CDR3, as DNA: TGCGCCAGCAGCAGGGGACAGGGGTCCTACGAGCAGTACTTC. The encoded protein is CASSRGQGSYEQYF.